Each of the 32 T cell receptor beta chains below was sequenced from the same sample in a study of blood T cell repertoires in COVID-19. Repertoires were generated with immunoSEQ multiplex PCR, while TCRdb's copy carries only in-frame clones and drops some. The sample contains roughly 330,000 clones, about 82% of which appear only once. Sequences were obtained from peripheral blood. The source of these receptors is a woman aged 45-65 years with acute or convalescent COVID-19.

This clone was seen only a few times. V gene TRBV20-1 combines with J gene TRBJ2-2, with D maybe TRBD2 (6 bases). CDR1 is DFQATT and CDR2 is SNEGSKA in the germline V gene (reference sequence). This CDR3 has 11 residues. The DNA of the CDR3 is TGCAGACCCGGGGGTACCGGGGAGCTGTTTTTT. Its translation: CRPGGTGELFF.

This clone has a handful of counts. The chain uses TRBV18 and TRBJ1-6, with 10 bases aligning to TRBD1. This CDR3 spans 14 amino acids. Germline V gives CDR1 KGHSH, CDR2 LQKENI. The ends lost 4 bases at V and 10 bases at J; junction bases unmatched: 4. This CDR3 reads CASSQDRGGSPLHF. The CDR3 DNA reads as TGTGCCAGCTCACAGGACAGGGGGGGCTCACCCCTCCACTTT.

The CDR3 DNA reads as TGTGCCAGCAGAAGTGTCGGGGGCACAGATACGCAGTATTTT. Amino acids: CASRSVGGTDTQYF. The V call is TRBV2, the J call TRBJ2-3, with a tentative D call TRBD2 (5 bases). The V and J ends lost 6 bases and 1 base respectively, with 11 bases between them. Germline assignment: CDR1 SNHLY and CDR2 FYNNEI. CDR3 length equals 14 residues. Full variable domain (outside the CDR3, taken from reference TRBV2 and TRBJ2-3): EPEVTQTPSHQVTQMGQEVILRCVPISNHLYFYWYRQILGQKVEFLVSFYNNEISEKSEIFDDQFSVERPDGSNFTLKIRSTKLEDSAMYFCASRSVGGTDTQYFGPGTRLTVL.

The chain uses TRBV27 and TRBJ2-5; weak D call: TRBD2 (6 bases). Trimming took 1 base from V and 5 from J, leaving 11 bases between them. Per the germline V gene, CDR1 is MNHEY and CDR2 is SMNVEV (reference sequence). This CDR3 spans 14 amino acids. This chain's CDR3 is CASSLFGGRETQYF. CDR3 DNA sequence: TGTGCCAGCAGTTTATTCGGGGGTAGGGAGACCCAGTACTTC.

CDR3 residues: CAWSVGGRTDTQYF. Written as DNA, the CDR3 is TGTGCCTGGAGTGTCGGCGGAAGGACAGATACGCAGTATTTT. The chain uses TRBV30 and TRBJ2-3; D call uncertain. Germline CDR1 and CDR2: GTSNPN and SVGIG (reference sequence). Between the trimmed V and J ends, which lost 0 bases and 3 bases, there was a span of 10 bases. The CDR3 spans 14 residues.

The chain joins TRBV5-1 to TRBJ2-3, with a weak D call TRBD2 (7 bases). Germline V gene data show CDR1 as SGHRS and CDR2 as YFSETQ. This CDR3 region has 16 residues. Trimming removed 2 bases at V and 1 base at J, with 14 bases between. The CDR3: CASSLKGGRGTDTQYF. DNA of the CDR3: TGCGCCAGCAGCTTAAAGGGGGGGCGAGGCACAGATACGCAGTATTTT.

The chain couples TRBV5-1 to TRBJ2-7, with a tentative D call TRBD2 (6 bases). Trimming removed 3 bases at V and 5 bases at J, with 18 bases between. The germline CDR1 and CDR2 sequences are SGHRS and YFSETQ. This CDR3 has 15 residues. The CDR3 loop reads CASSWRGGSSHEQYF. The CDR3 nucleotides are TGCGCCAGCAGCTGGAGGGGCGGCAGTTCCCACGAGCAGTACTTC.

The gene calls are TRBV30 and TRBJ2-1; the D is unclear. Germline CDR1 GTSNPN, CDR2 SVGIG (reference sequence). The CDR3 consists of 12 residues. V lost 1 base and J 8 bases, leaving 9 bases between the germline ends. CDR3 sequence reads: CAWSEFFYEQFF. As DNA, the CDR3 is TGTGCCTGGAGTGAATTTTTCTATGAGCAGTTCTTC.

The genes are TRBV5-4 and TRBJ1-1; maybe TRBD1 (5 bases). The germline V gene has CDR1 SGHNT and CDR2 YYREEE (reference sequence). There are 14 residues in the CDR3. V was shortened by 4 bases and J by 1 base, with 11 bases between the two germline ends. CDR3: CASSAGTGNTEAFF. The CDR3 region has the DNA TGTGCCAGCAGCGCAGGGACTGGGAACACTGAAGCTTTCTTT.

The chain links TRBV18 to TRBJ1-2; no reliable D call. The V gene lost 1 base and the J gene lost 1 base, with 7 bases spanning the gap. Germline V CDR1 and CDR2: KGHSH, LQKENI. CDR3 size: 14 residues. Here the CDR3 reads CASSPQANNYGYTF. CDR3 sequence (DNA): TGTGCCAGCTCACCACAAGCCAATAACTATGGCTACACCTTC.

The rearrangement uses TRBV4-1 and TRBJ2-5; weak D call: TRBD1 (5 bases). Germline V lookup: CDR1 MGHRA, CDR2 YSYEKL. V was trimmed by 3 bases and J by 5 bases, leaving 19 bases between them. CDR3 length: 16 residues. CDR3 sequence reads: CASSHDTTGFGETQYF. As DNA, the CDR3 is TGCGCCAGCAGCCATGATACTACAGGTTTCGGGGAGACCCAGTACTTC.

This chain uses TRBV5-1 with TRBJ2-3; 12 bases align to TRBD2. CDR1 is SGHRS and CDR2 is YFSETQ in the germline V gene. V lost 2 bases, J lost 5 bases, and 6 bases stayed unmatched. The CDR3 runs 16 residues. The CDR3 sequence: CASSFLAGGPIDTQYF. DNA for the CDR3: TGCGCCAGCAGCTTCCTAGCGGGAGGGCCGATAGATACGCAGTATTTT.

CDR3 amino acids: CASSLVAVQETQYF. The CDR3 DNA follows: TGTGCCAGCAGCTTAGTAGCGGTTCAAGAGACCCAGTACTTC. The chain has TRBV7-2 and TRBJ2-5; TRBD2 might be the D (6 bases). V lost 1 base and J 2 bases, leaving 8 bases between the germline ends. The CDR3 has 14 residues. The V gene's germline CDR1 is SGHTA and CDR2 FQGNSA.

This clone has more than one count but fewer than ten. This chain connects TRBV6-5 to TRBJ2-2; 12 bases are a match to TRBD1. Germline V gives CDR1 MNHEY, CDR2 SVGAGI. The CDR3 has 15 amino acids. V lost 6 bases to trimming and J lost 9 bases; unmatched junction nucleotides: 8. CDR3 in DNA: TGTGCCAGCAGACCGGGACAGGGGGCTTCGCGGGAGCTGTTTTTT. Residues: CASRPGQGASRELFF.

The chain has TRBV29-1 and TRBJ2-7; D may be TRBD2 (6 bases). The CDR3 spans 17 residues. Per germline, CDR1 SQVTM and CDR2 ANQGSEA. CDR3 coding DNA: TGCAGTGCAGGCGCACCGGGGTTATGGGAAACTAGCAACGAGCAGTACTTC. Protein sequence: CSAGAPGLWETSNEQYF.

The V call is TRBV20-1, the J call TRBJ2-1; D remains ambiguous. The CDR3 covers 13 residues. Trimming removed 3 bases at V and 3 bases at J, with 9 bases between. CDR1 is DFQATT, CDR2 SNEGSKA, per germline (reference sequence). CDR3 protein: CSASTNYYNEQFF. CDR3 coding DNA: TGCAGTGCTAGTACTAATTACTACAATGAGCAGTTCTTC.

CDR3 coding DNA: TGTGCCAGCAGCCAAGGACACATTATCCCCCTCTACGAGCAGTACTTC. Its translation is CASSQGHIIPLYEQYF. The genes are TRBV3-1 (or the pseudogene TRBV3-2) and TRBJ2-7; D gene uncertain. V was trimmed by 1 base and J by 3 bases, leaving 16 bases between them. This CDR3 region has 16 residues. Germline loops: CDR1 LGHDT, CDR2 YNNKEL (reference sequence).

The chain employs TRBV7-2 and TRBJ2-7, with 7 bases lining up with TRBD1. The V segment lost 5 bases and the J segment 3 bases; nucleotides outside the gene matches: 4. CDR1 and CDR2 from the germline V gene are SGHTA and FQGNSA. This CDR3 region has 13 residues. CDR3 loop: CASSTRQGYEQYF. CDR3 DNA: TGTGCCAGCAGCACCCGACAGGGCTACGAGCAGTACTTC.

The rearrangement joins TRBV28 to TRBJ1-5; weak D call: TRBD1 (5 bases). In germline, CDR1 is MDHEN, CDR2 SYDVKM. V lost 1 base, J lost 5 bases, and 18 bases lay in between. The CDR3 spans 17 residues. The CDR3 nucleotides read TGTGCCAGCAGTTTATTATCGTATGCAGGGAAAGATCAGCCCCAGCATTTT. Its protein product is CASSLLSYAGKDQPQHF.

The chain employs TRBV6-6 and TRBJ1-1, with 8 bases fitting TRBD1. V shed 6 bases, J shed 12 bases, and the junction held 9 bases outside the gene matches. This CDR3 region has 12 residues. Germline loops: CDR1 MNHNY, CDR2 SVGAGI (reference sequence). CDR3 sequence (DNA): TGTGCCAGCAGCCCCGGTACAGGGGGAACTTTCTTT. The encoded protein is CASSPGTGGTFF.

The chain carries TRBV28 and TRBJ2-3, with 9 bases that match TRBD2. This CDR3 spans 17 amino acids. From germline, CDR1 is MDHEN and CDR2 SYDVKM. Trimming removed 3 bases from V and 4 bases from J; junction bases left unmatched: 11. The CDR3 protein is CASSFLGGRALADTQYF. DNA for the CDR3: TGTGCCAGCAGTTTTCTGGGCGGGAGGGCCCTCGCAGATACGCAGTATTTT.

The V gene is TRBV6-2 or TRBV6-3, the J gene TRBJ2-1, with TRBD2 identical over 11 bases. CDR3 length: 14 amino acids. V lost 5 bases and J lost 4; bases outside the gene matches: 1. CDR1 is MNHEY, CDR2 SVGEGT, per germline. This CDR3 is CASSGTSGYNEQFF. The CDR3 DNA reads as TGTGCCAGCAGTGGGACTAGCGGATACAATGAGCAGTTCTTC.

The V call is TRBV29-1, the J call TRBJ2-1, with 8 bases matching TRBD2. Germline CDR1 and CDR2: SQVTM and ANQGSEA. The CDR3 covers 13 residues. Trimming took 4 bases from V and 6 from J; bases not matched to a gene: 5. CDR3 sequence (DNA): TGCAGCGTTGCGAGCGGGGGTTCCAATGAGCAGTTCTTC. It translates to CSVASGGSNEQFF.

The rearrangement uses TRBV7-2 and TRBJ2-7; D is perhaps TRBD1 (6 bases). Germline V gene lookup returns CDR1 SGHTA and CDR2 FQGNSA. Deletions cut 6 bases from V and 2 bases from J, with 17 bases between. CDR3 size: 15 residues. The CDR3 protein is CASSSSRTATYEQYF. The CDR3 coding sequence is TGTGCCAGCAGTTCCTCCAGGACAGCAACCTACGAGCAGTACTTC.

The chain is built from TRBV7-8 and TRBJ2-1, with a tentative D call TRBD2 (5 bases). This CDR3 region has 15 residues. V lost 3 bases to trimming and J lost 9 bases, with 18 bases between them. CDR1 and CDR2 from the germline V gene are SGHVS and FQNEAQ. The CDR3 region has the DNA TGTGCCAGCAGCTTCTGGGAAGGTAGGGAGTTTGAGCAGTTCTTC. The encoded protein is CASSFWEGREFEQFF.

This chain links TRBV7-9 with TRBJ1-2; D is possibly TRBD1 (6 bases). Germline V gene sequence: CDR1 SEHNR, CDR2 FQNEAQ (reference sequence). Trimming cost V 3 bases and J 7 bases, with 15 bases left between them. This CDR3 spans 14 amino acids. The CDR3 DNA sequence: TGTGCCAGCAGCTTGCAGGGGCGTGTCGTTGGCTACACCTTC. It codes for CASSLQGRVVGYTF.

V gene TRBV6-5 combines with J gene TRBJ1-1; possible D gene TRBD1, 6 bases. This CDR3 region has 13 residues. CDR1 and CDR2 from the germline V gene are MNHEY and SVGAGI. The V gene lost 6 bases and the J gene lost 4 bases, with 12 bases spanning the gap. CDR3 region: CASSRKQGTEAFF. The CDR3 bases are TGTGCCAGCAGCAGGAAACAGGGCACTGAAGCTTTCTTT.

V and J are TRBV10-3 and TRBJ1-1; unclear D gene. The germline V gene encodes CDR1 ENHRY and CDR2 SYGVKD. V lost 4 bases and J 0 bases, leaving 12 bases between the germline ends. The CDR3 consists of 15 residues. This chain's CDR3 is CAISGSTTMNTEAFF. As DNA, the CDR3 is TGTGCCATCAGTGGTTCGACAACCATGAACACTGAAGCTTTCTTT.

The V call is TRBV18, the J call TRBJ2-1; 8 positions agree with TRBD2. CDR3 size: 15 residues. V gave up 1 base and J gave up 7 bases; unmatched junction bases: 6. Germline-derived CDR1 and CDR2 are KGHSH and LQKENI. This chain's CDR3 is CASSPLSGSANEQFF. The DNA for the CDR3 is TGTGCCAGCTCACCACTAAGCGGGAGTGCAAATGAGCAGTTCTTC.

The J gene is TRBJ2-7, the V gene TRBV6-5, with 9 bases fitting TRBD1. The CDR3 runs 15 residues. The V gene's germline CDR1 is MNHEY and CDR2 SVGAGI. V dropped 0 bases and J dropped 2; count of bases not matched to a gene: 2. The CDR3 region is CASSYSRDRAYEQYF. For the CDR3, the DNA is TGTGCCAGCAGTTACTCGCGGGACAGGGCCTACGAGCAGTACTTC.

The V and J genes are TRBV24-1 and TRBJ2-1, with 9 positions matching TRBD1. The V segment lost 5 bases and the J segment 10 bases; nucleotides outside the gene matches: 8. This CDR3 is 14 amino acids long. Per the germline V gene, CDR1 is KGHDR and CDR2 is SFDVKD. The CDR3: CATSGGTGRLEQFF. The CDR3 coding sequence is TGTGCCACCAGTGGGGGGACAGGGCGGTTGGAGCAGTTCTTC.

The rearrangement joins TRBV4-1 to TRBJ2-1; 8 bases map to TRBD1. V was clipped by 0 bases and J by 6 bases; unmatched bases: 4. CDR1 MGHRA and CDR2 YSYEKL come from the germline V gene. The CDR3 totals 15 residues. The CDR3 region has the DNA TGCGCCAGCAGCCAAGATCGGACAGGGCGCAATGAGCAGTTCTTC. Translation gives CASSQDRTGRNEQFF.